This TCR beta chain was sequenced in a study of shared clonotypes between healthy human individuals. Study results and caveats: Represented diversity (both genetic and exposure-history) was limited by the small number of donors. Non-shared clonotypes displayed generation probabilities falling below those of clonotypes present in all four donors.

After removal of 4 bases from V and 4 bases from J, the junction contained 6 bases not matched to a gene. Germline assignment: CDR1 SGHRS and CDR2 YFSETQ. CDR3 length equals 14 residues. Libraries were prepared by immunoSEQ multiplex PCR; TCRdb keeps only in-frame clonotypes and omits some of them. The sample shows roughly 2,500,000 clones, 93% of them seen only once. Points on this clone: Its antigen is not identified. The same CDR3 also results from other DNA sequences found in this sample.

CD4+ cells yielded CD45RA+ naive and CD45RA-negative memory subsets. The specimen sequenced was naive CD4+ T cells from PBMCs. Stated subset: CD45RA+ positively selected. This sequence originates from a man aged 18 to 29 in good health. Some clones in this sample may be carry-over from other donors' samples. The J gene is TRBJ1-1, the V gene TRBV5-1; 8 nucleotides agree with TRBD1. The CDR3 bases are TGCGCCAGCAGCGGACAGGGTGGGGGCACTGAAGCTTTCTTT. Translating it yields CASSGQGGGTEAFF. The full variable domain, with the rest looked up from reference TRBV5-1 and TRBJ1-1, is KAGVTQTPRYLIKTRGQQVTLSCSPISGHRSVSWYQQTPGQGLQFLFEYFSETQRNKGNFPGRFSGRQFSNSRSEMNVSTLELGDSALYLCASSGQGGGTEAFFGQGTRLTVV.